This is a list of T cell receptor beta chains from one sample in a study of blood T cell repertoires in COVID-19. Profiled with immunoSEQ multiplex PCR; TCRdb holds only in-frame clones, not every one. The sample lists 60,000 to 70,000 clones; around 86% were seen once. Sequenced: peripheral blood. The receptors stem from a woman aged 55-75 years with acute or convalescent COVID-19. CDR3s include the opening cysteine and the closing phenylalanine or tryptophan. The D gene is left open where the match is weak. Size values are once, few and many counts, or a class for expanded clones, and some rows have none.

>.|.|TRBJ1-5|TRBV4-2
TGTGCCAGCAGCCAAGGGGGTCGTACAGGGTATAGCAATCAGCCCCAGCATTTT
CASSQGGRTGYSNQPQHF
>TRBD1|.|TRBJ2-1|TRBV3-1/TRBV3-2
TGTGCCAGCAGCCGGACACAGGGACAGAACAATGAGCAGTTCTTC
CASSRTQGQNNEQFF
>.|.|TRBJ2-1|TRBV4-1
TGCGCCAGCAGCCAAGAGGCGGCTCTGAAGTACAATGAGCAGTTCTTC
CASSQEAALKYNEQFF
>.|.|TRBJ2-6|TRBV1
TGCACCAGCAGCCAAGCGACCGGGACAGGACTTCTCTCTGGAGCCAACGTCCTGACTTTC
CTSSQATGTGLLSGANVLTF
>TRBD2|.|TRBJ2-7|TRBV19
TGTGCCAGTAGTGCCAAAACTAGCGGAAGCTCCTACGAGCAGTACTTC
CASSAKTSGSSYEQYF
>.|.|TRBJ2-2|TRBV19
TGTGCCAGTAGTATCACGGACAGTTCGAACACCGGGGAGCTGTTTTTT
CASSITDSSNTGELFF
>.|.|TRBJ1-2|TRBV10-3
TGTGCCATCAGTGAGAACGGGGGGCTCTACACCTTC
CAISENGGLYTF
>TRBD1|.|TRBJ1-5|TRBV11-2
TGTGCCAGCAGTCGACAGGGGTTGGGCAATCAGCCCCAGCATTTT
CASSRQGLGNQPQHF
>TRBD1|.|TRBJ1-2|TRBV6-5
TGTGCCAGCTCTAGGGACAGGAACTATGGCTACACCTTC
CASSRDRNYGYTF
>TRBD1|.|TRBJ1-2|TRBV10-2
TGCGCCAGCACAGGACAGGGGTCCTACTATGGCTACACCTTC
CASTGQGSYYGYTF
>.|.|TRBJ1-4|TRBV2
TGTGCCAGCAGTGAATGGGCAGGGGAAAGGGAAAAACTGTTTTTT
CASSEWAGEREKLFF
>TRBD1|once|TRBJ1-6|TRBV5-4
TGTGCCAGCACCGATAGACAGGGATCGAATTCACCCCTCCACTTT
CASTDRQGSNSPLHF
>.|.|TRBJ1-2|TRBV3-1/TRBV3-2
TGTGCCAGCAGCCAAGAGCAGGGATCTGGCGGCTACACCTTC
CASSQEQGSGGYTF
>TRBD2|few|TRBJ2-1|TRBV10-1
TGCGCCAGCAGTGATCGTAGCGGGACGACCTACAATGAGCAGTTCTTC
CASSDRSGTTYNEQFF
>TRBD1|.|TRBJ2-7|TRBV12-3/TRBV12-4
TGTGCCAGCCGAGGACAGGGTAACTACGAGCAGTACTTC
CASRGQGNYEQYF
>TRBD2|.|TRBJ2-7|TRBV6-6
TGTGCCAGCAGTTACCCCCGTAGCGGGGGGTTCTACGAGCAGTACTTC
CASSYPRSGGFYEQYF
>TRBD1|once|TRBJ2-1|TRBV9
TGTGCCAGCAGCGTAGATATTACGGACAGGGGAGTGTGGAATGAGCAGTTCTTC
CASSVDITDRGVWNEQFF
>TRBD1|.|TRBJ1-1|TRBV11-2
TGTGCCAGCAGCTTCTCAGGGGGGAACACTGAAGCTTTCTTT
CASSFSGGNTEAFF
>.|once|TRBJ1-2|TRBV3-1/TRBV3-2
TGTGCCAGCAGCCAAGGCGACAGGAATAACTATGGCTACACCTTC
CASSQGDRNNYGYTF
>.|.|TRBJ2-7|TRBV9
TGTGCCAGCAGCGTAGGCCGTAGTAGCGACTCCTACGAGCAGTACTTC
CASSVGRSSDSYEQYF
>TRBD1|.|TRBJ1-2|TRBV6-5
TGTGCCAGCAGTTACAGGGGGACAGATGGCTACACCTTC
CASSYRGTDGYTF
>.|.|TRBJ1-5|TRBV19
TGTGCCAGTACCCTTAACAGGGACAATCAGCCCCAGCATTTT
CASTLNRDNQPQHF
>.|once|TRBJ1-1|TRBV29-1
TGCAGCGCACGCGGGGGGGCTCAAGGCACTGAAGCTTTCTTT
CSARGGAQGTEAFF
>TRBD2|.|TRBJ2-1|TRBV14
TGTGCCAGCAGCCAACGATACCTAGCGGGAGGTGGCAATGAGCAGTTCTTC
CASSQRYLAGGGNEQFF
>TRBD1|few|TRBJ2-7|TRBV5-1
TGCGCCAGCAGCTTGGCCACCCTCCCGACAGGGTATTTGAGGGAGCAGTACTTC
CASSLATLPTGYLREQYF
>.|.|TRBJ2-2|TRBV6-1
TGTGCCAGCAGTGAATGGCTAGCTGACACCGGGGAGCTGTTTTTT
CASSEWLADTGELFF
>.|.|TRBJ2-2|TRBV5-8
TGTGCCAGCAGCCTACAGAGGAACACCGGGGAGCTGTTTTTT
CASSLQRNTGELFF
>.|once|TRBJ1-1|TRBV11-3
TGTGCCAGCAGCCTCGGGGTGAACACTGAAGCTTTCTTT
CASSLGVNTEAFF
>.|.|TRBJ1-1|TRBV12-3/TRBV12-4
TGTGCCAGCAGCCCCCAAATGAACACTGAAGCTTTCTTT
CASSPQMNTEAFF
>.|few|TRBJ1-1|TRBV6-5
TGTGCCAGCAGTTCCGGGCAGGGTGGAGGGGACACTGAAGCTTTCTTT
CASSSGQGGGDTEAFF
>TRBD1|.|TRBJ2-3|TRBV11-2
TGTGCCAGCAGCTCCCTACAGGGGAGCACAGATACGCAGTATTTT
CASSSLQGSTDTQYF
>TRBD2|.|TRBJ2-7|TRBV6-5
TGTGCCAGCAGTTGGGGACTAGCGGGAGCCTACGAGCAGTACTTC
CASSWGLAGAYEQYF
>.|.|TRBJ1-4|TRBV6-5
TGTGCCAGCAGCCTATCGGGGGGCGCGGGTGAAAAACTGTTTTTT
CASSLSGGAGEKLFF
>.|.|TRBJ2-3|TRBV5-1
TGCGCCAGCAGCTTCCGCAGTACAGATACGCAGTATTTT
CASSFRSTDTQYF
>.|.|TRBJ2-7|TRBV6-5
TGTGCCAGCAGGTCTCACAGCTACGAGCAGTACTTC
CASRSHSYEQYF
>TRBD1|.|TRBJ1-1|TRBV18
TGTGCCAGCTCATCGGACAGGGGTCGAGCGGCTGAAGCTTTCTTT
CASSSDRGRAAEAFF
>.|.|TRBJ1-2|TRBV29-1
TGCAGCGTTGATTCAGGGAAATATGGCTACACCTTC
CSVDSGKYGYTF
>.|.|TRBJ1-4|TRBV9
TGTGCCAGCAGCGTAGCCGTGGCAGCACAGTCTGAAAAACTGTTTTTT
CASSVAVAAQSEKLFF
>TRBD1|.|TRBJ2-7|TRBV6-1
TGTGCCAGCAGTGACACTTCCGGGACAGGGTCCGAGCAGTACTTC
CASSDTSGTGSEQYF
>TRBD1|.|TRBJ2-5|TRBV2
TGTGCCAGCAGCCTCACCGGGACAGGGCGCCAAGAGACCCAGTACTTC
CASSLTGTGRQETQYF
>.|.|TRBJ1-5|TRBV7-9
TGTGCCAGCAGCTTAGGGGGGCCACAGCCCCAGCATTTT
CASSLGGPQPQHF
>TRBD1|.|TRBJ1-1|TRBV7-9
TGTGCCAGCAGCCCGAGGACAGGGCTGGCCACTGAAGCTTTCTTT
CASSPRTGLATEAFF
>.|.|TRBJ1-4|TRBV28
TGTGCCAGCAGTTCGCAGTGGGAGGCAACTAATGAAAAACTGTTTTTT
CASSSQWEATNEKLFF
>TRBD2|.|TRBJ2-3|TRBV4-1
TGCGCCAGCAGCCAAGTTTCTAGCGGGGGATATACGCAGTATTTT
CASSQVSSGGYTQYF
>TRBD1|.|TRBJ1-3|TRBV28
TGTGCCAGCAGCCCAACCGCGGGACAGGGAAACACCATATATTTT
CASSPTAGQGNTIYF
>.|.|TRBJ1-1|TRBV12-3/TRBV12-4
TGTGCCAGCAGTTTAGGGAGAAATGCTTTCTTT
CASSLGRNAFF
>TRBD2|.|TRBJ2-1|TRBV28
TGTGCCAGCAACCAAGGAAGCGGGGGCTACAATGAGCAGTTCTTC
CASNQGSGGYNEQFF
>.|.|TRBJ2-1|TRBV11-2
TGTGCCAGCAGCTCGGGGACTGTTTACAATGAGCAGTTCTTC
CASSSGTVYNEQFF
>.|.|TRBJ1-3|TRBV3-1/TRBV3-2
TGTGCCAGCAGCGAGACAGTTACCACCATATATTTT
CASSETVTTIYF
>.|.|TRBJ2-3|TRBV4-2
TGTGCCAGCGCCCAAGACGTAGCGAGAGGCACAGATACGCAGTATTTT
CASAQDVARGTDTQYF
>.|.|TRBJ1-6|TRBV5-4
TGTGCCAGCAGCTTTGGAGATAATTCACCCCTCCACTTT
CASSFGDNSPLHF
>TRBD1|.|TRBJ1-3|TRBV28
TGTGCCAGCAGTATCTCTGGGACAGCGGTTTATCTTTCTGGAAACACCATATATTTT
CASSISGTAVYLSGNTIYF
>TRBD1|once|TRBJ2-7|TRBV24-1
TGTGCCACCAGTGAGTCCGGGACAGGGGGCCTCTACGAGCAGTACTTC
CATSESGTGGLYEQYF
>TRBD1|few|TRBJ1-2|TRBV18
TGTGCCAGCTCACCTACGACAGGGGGAGACGCTAACTATGGCTACACCTTC
CASSPTTGGDANYGYTF
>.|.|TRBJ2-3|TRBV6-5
TGTGCCAGCAGAAAATACAGGGGCACAGATACGCAGTATTTT
CASRKYRGTDTQYF
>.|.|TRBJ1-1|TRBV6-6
TGTGCCAGCAGGAACGACAGGATTCTTATGAACACTGAAGCTTTCTTT
CASRNDRILMNTEAFF
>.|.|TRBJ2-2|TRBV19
TGTGCCAGTAGTAACGGCCAGCGAACCGGGGAGCTGTTTTTT
CASSNGQRTGELFF
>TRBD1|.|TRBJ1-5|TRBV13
TGTGCCAGCAGCCTTGGACAGGGCGACCAGCCCCAGCATTTT
CASSLGQGDQPQHF
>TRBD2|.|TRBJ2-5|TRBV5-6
TGTGCCAGCAGCCTCCTGAGGGGAGGGAGAGAAAGAGAGACCCAGTACTTC
CASSLLRGGRERETQYF